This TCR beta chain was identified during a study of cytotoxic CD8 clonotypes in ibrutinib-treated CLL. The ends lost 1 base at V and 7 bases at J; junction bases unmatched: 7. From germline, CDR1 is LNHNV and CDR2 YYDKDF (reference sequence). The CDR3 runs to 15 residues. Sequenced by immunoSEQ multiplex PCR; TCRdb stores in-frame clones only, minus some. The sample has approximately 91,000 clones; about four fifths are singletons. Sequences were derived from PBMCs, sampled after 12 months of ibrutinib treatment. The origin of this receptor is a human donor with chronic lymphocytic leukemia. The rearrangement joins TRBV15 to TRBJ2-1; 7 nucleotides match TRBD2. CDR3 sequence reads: CATSRGGREENEQFF. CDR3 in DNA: TGTGCCACCAGCAGAGGGGGTCGGGAGGAAAATGAGCAGTTCTTC.